The TCR beta chain described here comes from a study of post-analysis software for immune sequencing data. Study-wide background: Disease courses included relapsing-remitting, secondary progressive and progressive-relapsing multiple sclerosis. General observations from the study: The study found TRBV5-6, TRBV5-1 and TRBV20-1 among about 5 TRBV segments more frequent in patients than controls. Patients with multiple sclerosis recorded significantly lower normalized Chao1 diversity than controls, the study found.

Germline V gene data show CDR1 as MNHNS and CDR2 as SASEGT. V was shortened by 5 bases and J by 3 bases, with 17 bases between the two germline ends. This CDR3 comprises 15 residues. Incorporated into the TCR beta cDNA libraries were unique molecular identifiers, which served to reduce PCR and sequencing biases. T cells, about 0.95 to 11 million of them, yielded roughly 470,000 cDNA molecules. TCRdb analysed the PCR reads with MiXCR anew, one entry per CDR3 protein. The sample carries roughly 800,000 distinct CDR3 sequences, approximately 53% recorded once. A note on this clonotype: What it binds is not known.

The clonotype comes from a girl aged 5-17 years with multiple sclerosis. The specimen sequenced was blood. The rearrangement joins TRBV6-1 to TRBJ2-7; D might be TRBD1 (6 bases). The CDR3 spells CASSPPYRDSYEQYF. The CDR3 DNA sequence: TGTGCCAGCAGTCCCCCTTACAGGGATAGCTACGAGCAGTACTTC.